The 17 T cell receptor beta chains given below trace back to one sample, sequenced in a study of cytomegalovirus exposure and HLA in healthy donors. Both 60 Vbeta primers and 13 Jbeta primers went into the PCR. Profiling relied on immunoSEQ multiplex PCR, and the TCRdb table lists in-frame clones only, not all of them. The repertoire has 90,000 to 150,000 clones, more than 70% of them found once; the top ten carry over 0.2%. The material sequenced was PBMCs. These receptors all stem from a man aged 45-60 years in good health and CMV-seronegative.

V and J are TRBV19 and TRBJ1-4; 8 nucleotides line up with TRBD1. The junction had 10 bases not matched to a gene; V was cut back by 5 bases and J by 8 bases. This CDR3 comprises 15 residues. Germline assignment: CDR1 LNHDA and CDR2 SQIVND (reference sequence). CDR3 amino acids: CASSGRGQVGEKLFF. The CDR3 DNA reads TGTGCCAGTAGTGGCAGGGGACAGGTCGGCGAAAAACTGTTTTTT.

With respect to this clone: Germline is not matched at one junction end, which may reflect a read error. The chain employs TRBV5-1 and TRBJ2-4; 9 nucleotides align to TRBD1. The CDR3 spans 16 residues. Germline loops: CDR1 SGHRS, CDR2 YFSETQ. The CDR3 DNA reads TGCGCCCGCAGCAAAACAGGGGGCGAAGCCAAAAACATTCAGTACTTC. It encodes CARSKTGGEAKNIQYF.

The J gene is TRBJ2-1, the V gene TRBV10-3; 7 positions agree with TRBD2. Trimming removed 3 bases from V and 7 bases from J; junction bases left unmatched: 9. Germline V gives CDR1 ENHRY, CDR2 SYGVKD. The CDR3 is 15 amino acids. The CDR3 here is CAISETRTSRNEQFF. DNA for the CDR3: TGTGCCATCAGTGAAACACGGACTAGTCGGAATGAGCAGTTCTTC.

The rearrangement uses TRBV7-3 and TRBJ1-1; TRBD1 agrees at 9 bases. The germline gives CDR1 SGHTA, CDR2 FQGTGA. The CDR3 is 14 residues long. V was clipped by 5 bases and J by 5 bases; unmatched bases: 6. The CDR3 loop reads CASSPGQGRTEAFF. The CDR3 DNA reads TGTGCCAGCAGCCCCGGACAGGGGAGGACTGAAGCTTTCTTT. The full variable domain, with the rest looked up from reference TRBV7-3 and TRBJ1-1, is GAGVSQTPSNKVTEKGKYVELRCDPISGHTALYWYRQSLGQGPEFLIYFQGTGAADDSGLPNDRFFAVRPEGSVSTLKIQRTERGDSAVYLCASSPGQGRTEAFFGQGTRLTVV.

The V gene is TRBV28, the J gene TRBJ2-5; 10 bases match TRBD1. The CDR3 length is 13 residues. From germline, CDR1 is MDHEN and CDR2 SYDVKM. With V trimmed by 5 bases and J by 5 bases, 2 bases remained unmatched. CDR3 loop: CASSDRGRETQYF. The CDR3, as DNA: TGTGCCAGCAGTGACAGGGGGCGGGAGACCCAGTACTTC.

The V gene is TRBV7-9, the J gene TRBJ2-3, with 12 bases identical to TRBD1. The CDR3 length is 17 residues. V lost 5 bases and J lost 5; bases outside the gene matches: 11. Germline V lookup: CDR1 SEHNR, CDR2 FQNEAQ (reference sequence). CDR3 DNA: TGTGCCAGCAGCCCAAGTAGGGGACAGGGGGCCGGAGATACGCAGTATTTT. This gives the protein CASSPSRGQGAGDTQYF.

This chain uses TRBV19 with TRBJ2-5, with 8 bases matching TRBD1. The CDR3 has 15 amino acids. J was trimmed by 5 bases and V by 5 bases; bases with no gene match: 10. The V gene's germline CDR1 is LNHDA and CDR2 SQIVND (reference sequence). The CDR3 bases are TGTGCCAGTAGTTCACAAGTAACAGGGGGGGAGACCCAGTACTTC. This translates into CASSSQVTGGETQYF.

The J gene is TRBJ2-5, the V gene TRBV11-2; the match to TRBD2 covers 8 bases. Trimming took 1 base from V and 5 from J; bases not matched to a gene: 6. CDR1 is SGHAT and CDR2 is FQNNGV in the germline V gene. The CDR3 spans 15 residues. The CDR3 here is CASSLGAGGRETQYF. The CDR3, as DNA: TGTGCCAGCAGCTTAGGGGCGGGAGGAAGGGAGACCCAGTACTTC.

The gene calls are TRBV13 and TRBJ1-2, with 9 nucleotides matching TRBD1. With V trimmed by 5 bases and J by 2 bases, 3 bases remained unmatched. The CDR3 is 14 amino acids. CDR1 is PRHDT, CDR2 FYEKMQ, per germline (reference sequence). CDR3: CASSRDRDNYGYTF. The CDR3 DNA follows: TGTGCCAGCAGCCGGGACAGGGACAACTATGGCTACACCTTC.

This clone was seen a few times. The chain combines TRBV4-3 with TRBJ2-7; perhaps TRBD2 as D (6 bases). The germline V and J ends were trimmed by 0 bases and 2 bases, with 11 bases remaining between them. The CDR3 totals 15 residues. Germline-derived CDR1 and CDR2 are LGHNA and YSLEER. The CDR3 spells CASSQDGSLAYEQYF. DNA of the CDR3: TGCGCCAGCAGCCAAGACGGGAGTTTAGCCTACGAGCAGTACTTC.

The chain is built from TRBV6-5 and TRBJ1-2; D is unclear. This CDR3 is 14 amino acids long. Between the trimmed V and J ends, which lost 0 bases and 1 base, there was a span of 6 bases. Germline loops: CDR1 MNHEY, CDR2 SVGAGI. CDR3 loop: CASSYSGGNYGYTF. The CDR3 DNA follows: TGTGCCAGCAGTTACTCAGGAGGTAACTATGGCTACACCTTC.

This clone came up once. V and J are TRBV7-2 and TRBJ2-7; D gene unclear. Per germline, CDR1 SGHTA and CDR2 FQGNSA. This CDR3 spans 11 amino acids. Trimming left V 4 bases short and J 3 bases short, with 4 bases between. Written as DNA, the CDR3 is TGTGCCAGCAGCTCCCTCTACGAGCAGTACTTC. Translation gives CASSSLYEQYF.

The chain links TRBV2 to TRBJ2-7; TRBD1 agrees at 7 bases. Unmatched junction bases numbered 7, after V lost 4 bases and J lost 4 bases. This CDR3 has 14 amino acids. Germline-derived CDR1 and CDR2 are SNHLY and FYNNEI. The CDR3 DNA sequence: TGTGCCAGCAGTGTGGCAGGGGGTAGGTACGAGCAGTACTTC. Translating gives CASSVAGGRYEQYF.

V is TRBV6-5 and J is TRBJ1-1; 7 bases align to TRBD1. The CDR3 contains 14 residues. V lost 6 bases and J lost 1; bases outside the gene matches: 5. Germline assignment: CDR1 MNHEY and CDR2 SVGAGI. The CDR3 nucleotides are TGTGCCAGCAGGAGGGGGCACGGGAACACTGAAGCTTTCTTT. Its translation: CASRRGHGNTEAFF.

Worth noting for this clone: One end of the junction fails to match germline, which may point to a read error. The V gene is TRBV19, the J gene TRBJ2-7; D is perhaps TRBD1 (6 bases). CDR3 length: 16 residues. Germline-derived CDR1 and CDR2 are LNHDA and SQIVND (reference sequence). Here the CDR3 DNA reads TGTGCCCGTAGTATAGATCACGGGACACAAACCTACGAGCAGTACTTC. Protein: CARSIDHGTQTYEQYF. Full variable domain (rest looked up from reference TRBV19 and TRBJ2-7): DGGITQSPKYLFRKEGQNVTLSCEQNLNHDAMYWYRQDPGQGLRLIYYSQIVNDFQKGDIAEGYSVSREKKESFPLTVTSAQKNPTAFYLCARSIDHGTQTYEQYFGPGTRLTVT.

Only one count was recorded for this clone. The chain recombines TRBV9 with TRBJ2-7; 10 nucleotides align to TRBD2. Germline CDR1 reads SGDLS; CDR2 reads YYNGEE. V trimming: 3 bases; J trimming: 2 bases; junction bases outside the gene matches: 5. This CDR3 contains 15 residues. The CDR3 DNA is TGTGCCAGCAGCGGACGAGCGGGAGGGCCCTACGAGCAGTACTTC. This sequence encodes CASSGRAGGPYEQYF.

The chain uses TRBV6-1 and TRBJ1-2, with D perhaps matching TRBD1 (6 bases). Trimming cost V 6 bases and J 0 bases, with 11 bases left between them. The CDR3 has 14 amino acids. CDR1 is MNHNS and CDR2 is SASEGT in the germline V gene. CDR3 sequence (DNA): TGTGCCAGCAGACAGGGAGCAACTAACTATGGCTACACCTTC. Translation gives CASRQGATNYGYTF.